The 25 T cell receptor beta chains reported below all come from one sample, sequenced in a study of Ad26.COV2.S vaccination and SARS-CoV-2 variants (dated by TCRdb to 2020 to 2022). The meaning of the sample's treatment or condition label: some 20 received Ad26.COV2.S at low or high dose, single or two shots; about 5 received placebo; per-sample allocation not given. Repertoires of vaccine and placebo recipients were sequenced from samples collected on day 63 after the first injection. The protocol used for the library was the immunoSEQ multiplex PCR assay. In its TCRdb copy, this immuneACCESS table keeps in-frame sequences only and misses some clones. Where compared with another copy, unresolved V genes explain less than half of these, and the others have no known cause. The sample table records 250,000 to 300,000 clones; around 87% of these occur just once. The ten largest clones capture around 3% of the sample.

The sequencing here drew on peripheral blood, taken in a trial of Ad26.COV2.S vaccine versus placebo. These receptors all stem from a person aged 18-65 years who received the Ad26.COV2.S COVID-19 vaccine or a placebo.

This chain joins TRBV5-4 and TRBJ2-5, with a tentative D call TRBD2 (5 bases). Germline CDR1 reads SGHNT; CDR2 reads YYREEE (reference sequence). V was pared by 1 base and J by 2 bases, with 9 bases between. This CDR3 contains 14 residues. This chain's CDR3 is CASSLRRDQETQYF. The CDR3 region has the DNA TGTGCCAGCAGCTTGCGCCGGGATCAAGAGACCCAGTACTTC. Filled out from reference TRBV5-4 and TRBJ2-5, the complete variable domain reads ETGVTQSPTHLIKTRGQQVTLRCSSQSGHNTVSWYQQALGQGPQFIFQYYREEENGRGNFPPRFSGLQFPNYSSELNVNALELDDSALYLCASSLRRDQETQYFGPGTRLLVL.

The chain links TRBV3-1 (or the pseudogene TRBV3-2) to TRBJ2-7, with D possibly being TRBD1 (6 bases). V was trimmed by 0 bases and J by 4 bases, leaving 13 bases between them. The germline V gene encodes CDR1 LGHDT and CDR2 YNNKEL (reference sequence). This CDR3 region has 15 residues. CDR3 DNA sequence: TGTGCCAGCAGCCAAGAAGGACAGCCTGTATACGAGCAGTACTTC. As protein: CASSQEGQPVYEQYF.

The chain has TRBV7-9 and TRBJ1-4, with D maybe TRBD1 (5 bases). In germline, CDR1 is SEHNR, CDR2 FQNEAQ (reference sequence). Trimming stripped 5 bases from V and 2 bases from J, with 9 bases between. The CDR3 is made up of 14 amino acids. The DNA for the CDR3 is TGTGCCAGCAGCCCACAGGACACTAATGAAAAACTGTTTTTT. Protein product: CASSPQDTNEKLFF.

In its sample, this clone was seen once. The chain carries TRBV11-2 and TRBJ1-2; 12 bases are a match to TRBD1. CDR3 length: 16 residues. J gave up 8 bases and V 1 base, and 8 bases lay outside the gene matches. Germline V gives CDR1 SGHAT, CDR2 FQNNGV. The DNA of the CDR3 is TGTGCCAGCAGCTTAGCTTGGGGACAGGGGGCGAGAGGCTACACCTTC. Its protein is CASSLAWGQGARGYTF.

V gene TRBV30 combines with J gene TRBJ1-2, with unresolved D. V lost 4 bases to trimming and J lost 6 bases, with 6 bases between them. Looked up from germline, CDR1 is GTSNPN and CDR2 is SVGIG (reference sequence). The CDR3 loop spans 10 amino acids. This chain's CDR3 is CAWTGDGYTF. DNA of the CDR3: TGTGCCTGGACAGGAGATGGCTACACCTTC.

This clone has a handful of counts. The chain combines TRBV7-8 with TRBJ2-7; D gene unclear. There are 12 residues in the CDR3. Per germline, CDR1 SGHVS and CDR2 FQNEAQ. The V end was cut by 5 bases, the J end by 0 bases, with 5 bases between. As DNA, the CDR3 is TGTGCCAGCAGCCCGAGCTCCTACGAGCAGTACTTC. As protein: CASSPSSYEQYF.

This chain connects TRBV5-1 to TRBJ2-7, with D possibly TRBD1 on 6 matching bases. CDR3 length equals 14 residues. Trimming cost V 6 bases and J 7 bases, with 20 bases left between them. Germline V gives CDR1 SGHRS, CDR2 YFSETQ. Here the CDR3 reads CASNNVGAEGEQYF. CDR3 DNA sequence: TGCGCCAGCAATAACGTGGGGGCAGAGGGGGAGCAGTACTTC. The whole variable domain, remainder taken from reference TRBV5-1 and TRBJ2-7, is KAGVTQTPRYLIKTRGQQVTLSCSPISGHRSVSWYQQTPGQGLQFLFEYFSETQRNKGNFPGRFSGRQFSNSRSEMNVSTLELGDSALYLCASNNVGAEGEQYFGPGTRLTVT.

The rearrangement links TRBV5-6 to TRBJ2-7; D gene uncertain. Germline loops: CDR1 SGHDT, CDR2 YYEEEE. V was trimmed by 0 bases and J by 3 bases, leaving 13 bases between them. This CDR3 is 15 amino acids long. In nucleotides, the CDR3 is TGTGCCAGCAGCTTGGGGTTTGGGGATTTCTACGAGCAGTACTTC. Protein product: CASSLGFGDFYEQYF.

The gene calls are TRBV6-5 and TRBJ1-1; the D gene is possibly TRBD1 (6 bases). From germline, CDR1 is MNHEY and CDR2 SVGAGI. Deletions cut 5 bases from V and 1 base from J, with 14 bases between. The CDR3 is 15 residues long. The CDR3 DNA follows: TGTGCCAGCAGTAGACAGGTGACAACGAACACTGAAGCTTTCTTT. Translating it yields CASSRQVTTNTEAFF.

This clone was detected only once. CDR3 coding DNA: TGTGCCAGCAGTGAAATACGTAGCAATCAGCCCCAGCATTTT. It encodes CASSEIRSNQPQHF. The rearrangement links TRBV6-1 to TRBJ1-5, with unresolved D. Germline values: CDR1 MNHNS, CDR2 SASEGT. The germline V and J ends were trimmed by 2 bases and 0 bases, with 5 bases remaining between them. The CDR3 has 14 residues.

The chain couples TRBV11-2 to TRBJ1-4; TRBD1 aligns across 9 bases. The CDR3 totals 14 residues. V was pared by 5 bases and J by 8 bases, with 6 bases of the junction left unmatched. Germline CDR1 SGHAT, CDR2 FQNNGV. The CDR3, as DNA: TGTGCCAGCAGCATTGGACAGGGGACAGAAAAACTGTTTTTT. It codes for CASSIGQGTEKLFF.

A single count supports this clone. DNA for the CDR3: TGTGCCAGCAGCTATAGGGGGACAAGGAACAATGAGCAGTTCTTC. Its protein is CASSYRGTRNNEQFF. V usage is TRBV7-6 and J usage is TRBJ2-1; the D gene is possibly TRBD1 (6 bases). The CDR3 sequence is 15 residues long. The V end lost 4 bases, the J end lost 5 bases, and 15 bases lay between the germline ends. In germline, CDR1 is SGHVS, CDR2 FNYEAQ.

This clone occurred once. The chain uses TRBV29-1 and TRBJ2-7, with 10 nucleotides matching TRBD2. The CDR3 loop spans 16 amino acids. J gave up 0 bases and V 6 bases, and 11 bases lay outside the gene matches. Germline V lookup: CDR1 SQVTM, CDR2 ANQGSEA. The CDR3 bases are TGCAGCGTAATGGGACTAGCGTCTCAATTCTCCTACGAGCAGTACTTC. Its translation is CSVMGLASQFSYEQYF.

The CDR3 loop reads CASSLLAGTNEQFF. The CDR3 nucleotides read TGCGCCAGCAGCTTGCTAGCGGGGACTAATGAGCAGTTCTTC. The chain carries TRBV5-1 and TRBJ2-1, with 9 bases matching TRBD2. The CDR3 is made up of 14 amino acids. Germline-derived CDR1 and CDR2 are SGHRS and YFSETQ. The ends lost 1 base at V and 7 bases at J; junction bases unmatched: 3.

This rearrangement joins TRBV20-1 to TRBJ2-7; D gene ambiguous. This CDR3 is 11 amino acids long. The germline V and J ends were trimmed by 1 base and 4 bases, with 5 bases remaining between them. Looked up from germline, CDR1 is DFQATT and CDR2 is SNEGSKA (reference sequence). The CDR3 reads CSARVLYEQYF. The CDR3 DNA follows: TGCAGTGCTAGAGTCCTTTACGAGCAGTACTTC.

V is TRBV5-6 and J is TRBJ1-3; maybe TRBD1 (5 bases). The CDR3 sequence is 15 residues long. Trimming pared 0 bases from V and 4 bases from J, leaving 11 bases between. CDR1 and CDR2 (germline): SGHDT, YYEEEE. The CDR3 spells CASSLGPGRGNTIYF. CDR3 in DNA: TGTGCCAGCAGCTTGGGCCCAGGGCGCGGAAACACCATATATTTT.

With regard to this clone: Other nucleotide sequences from this sample produce the same CDR3. The rearrangement joins TRBV30 to TRBJ1-1; tentative D call: TRBD1 (5 bases). CDR1 is GTSNPN and CDR2 is SVGIG in the germline V gene (reference sequence). V was shortened by 4 bases and J by 4 bases, with 13 bases between the two germline ends. The CDR3 has 13 amino acids. CDR3 amino acids: CAWTRGAGTEAFF. The CDR3 DNA sequence: TGTGCCTGGACAAGAGGGGCGGGCACTGAAGCTTTCTTT.

V and J are TRBV6-5 and TRBJ1-6; perhaps TRBD1 as D (6 bases). Deletions cut 4 bases from V and 6 bases from J, with 13 bases between. This CDR3 comprises 15 residues. Looked up from germline, CDR1 is MNHEY and CDR2 is SVGAGI. The CDR3 bases are TGTGCCAGCAGTTGGGACACCCGAACTAATTCACCCCTCCACTTT. This codes for CASSWDTRTNSPLHF.

This clone has a single count. The V call is TRBV29-1, the J call TRBJ2-7, with TRBD1 matching 8 bases. Per germline, CDR1 SQVTM and CDR2 ANQGSEA. The CDR3 is made up of 13 amino acids. With V trimmed by 0 bases and J by 5 bases, 3 bases remained unmatched. The CDR3 DNA reads TGCAGCGTTGAAGACGGGACAGGCGACGAGCAGTACTTC. This encodes CSVEDGTGDEQYF.

V and J are TRBV28 and TRBJ2-3; D not resolved. Trimming pared 4 bases from V and 4 bases from J, leaving 15 bases between. Germline CDR1 reads MDHEN; CDR2 reads SYDVKM. CDR3 length: 15 residues. Here the CDR3 DNA reads TGTGCCAGCAGTTCCCCGATGGGGTTGTCAGATACGCAGTATTTT. This gives the protein CASSSPMGLSDTQYF.

This clone was seen a few times. The gene calls are TRBV6-5 and TRBJ2-2; the D is unclear. V was pared by 5 bases and J by 2 bases, with 12 bases between. Per germline, CDR1 MNHEY and CDR2 SVGAGI. This CDR3 spans 15 amino acids. The DNA of the CDR3 is TGTGCCAGCAGTCGAAGAACGGACAACACCGGGGAGCTGTTTTTT. Translating it yields CASSRRTDNTGELFF.

The gene calls are TRBV6-2 or TRBV6-3 and TRBJ1-1; D is ambiguous. This CDR3 is 17 amino acids long. The V gene lost 6 bases and the J gene lost 2 bases, with 22 bases spanning the gap. CDR1 is MNHEY, CDR2 SVGEGT, per germline. For the CDR3, the DNA is TGTGCCAGCAGCTCGCGACCGAGGGTCATTCCTAACACTGAAGCTTTCTTT. Its protein is CASSSRPRVIPNTEAFF.

CDR3 loop: CASSLDRDTEAFF. The CDR3 nucleotides are TGTGCCAGCAGTCTCGACAGGGACACTGAAGCTTTCTTT. This chain links TRBV6-5 with TRBJ1-1; 7 bases align to TRBD1. Trimming cost V 5 bases and J 3 bases; bases outside gene matches: 3. The germline V gene encodes CDR1 MNHEY and CDR2 SVGAGI. There are 13 residues in the CDR3.

V is TRBV2 and J is TRBJ1-3; a possible D gene is TRBD1 (5 bases). Trimming pared 0 bases from V and 0 bases from J, leaving 9 bases between. Germline values: CDR1 SNHLY, CDR2 FYNNEI. The CDR3 has 16 amino acids. The DNA of the CDR3 is TGTGCCAGCAGTGAAGCGGCGACAGCCTCTGGAAACACCATATATTTT. This sequence encodes CASSEAATASGNTIYF.

This clone was seen just once. The V gene is TRBV28, the J gene TRBJ2-1; D is ambiguous. The CDR3 sequence is 16 residues long. V shed 3 bases and J shed 4 bases, with 16 bases lying between them. CDR1 is MDHEN, CDR2 SYDVKM, per germline. CDR3 coding DNA: TGTGCCAGCAGTTTTCGGGCCGCCCCCCCTTACAATGAGCAGTTCTTC. Its translation: CASSFRAAPPYNEQFF.